This T cell receptor (beta chain) was recorded in a study of CD8+ T cells in alopecia areata. Across the study: Scoring of treated patients' severity used the percentage of affected scalp area. General study findings and limits: Across lesional scalp, and particularly alopecia totalis/universalis, clonality surpassed that of normal scalp. Mouse data revealed clearer TCR sharing than patient data did, a gap possibly tied to HLA.

Investigators isolated RNA and reverse transcribed it into cDNA to act as the sequencing template. The table came from immunoSEQ multiplex PCR; TCRdb's copy has only in-frame clones and leaves some out. The data show more than 200,000 clones, about 40% seen once. With regard to this clone: The antigen is unknown.

The V and J ends lost 8 bases and 2 bases respectively, with 10 bases between them. CDR3 length: 11 residues. Germline loops: CDR1 GTSNPN, CDR2 SVGIG (reference sequence). As for treatment: oral pan-JAK inhibitor, 5-10 mg twice daily. The material sequenced was CD4+ T cells sorted from blood, taken at approximately week 39, from a patient treated with tofacitinib. This TCR derives from a human donor with alopecia areata. This chain joins TRBV30 and TRBJ2-7; D ambiguous. The CDR3 nucleotides read TGTGCCGGAGTATCGGCCTACGAGCAGTACTTC. Translated: CAGVSAYEQYF.